The clone carrying this T cell receptor beta chain was recorded many times. Its target is unknown. This specimen comes from a study of early T cells in non-severe SARS-CoV-2 infection. Looking at the study overall: RNA in bulk from unsorted whole blood was sequenced, and chains were unpaired.

Whole-study results and caveats: VDJdb matching favored anti-spike CD8 responses, missing private and CD4 specificities.

MiXCR, applied by TCRdb to the 5' RACE reads, yields one record per CDR3 protein. The table includes 36,000 or so distinct CDR3 sequences, about 3.8% detected once. Germline V gene sequence: CDR1 MNHEY, CDR2 SVGEGT. The CDR3 covers 14 residues. With 2 bases removed from V and 2 bases from J, the gap between germline ends came to 10 bases. Sequences were obtained from whole blood. The clonotype was recovered from an adult who was a healthcare worker with PCR-confirmed SARS-CoV-2 infection or an uninfected control (not recorded which). The rearrangement uses TRBV6-2 or TRBV6-3 and TRBJ2-7; the D call may be TRBD1 or TRBD2 (5 bases each). In DNA, the CDR3 is TGTGCCAGCAGTTACGAGGGGTCCGCCTACGAGCAGTACTTC. It codes for CASSYEGSAYEQYF.